This T cell receptor (beta chain) was recorded in a study of T-cell memory formation after mild COVID-19. Study-wide results and limits: Unconfirmed was the SARS-CoV-2 specificity of second-wave clones that peaked on day 37.

TCRdb used MiXCR to reprocess the 5' RACE reads, holding one entry per CDR3 protein. The sample lists 500,000 to 550,000 distinct CDR3 sequences, about a fifth seen once, with approximately 13% in the top ten. Losses at the gene ends were 5 bases for V and 5 bases for J; bases not matched to a gene: 12. Per germline, CDR1 SEHNR and CDR2 FQNEAQ (reference sequence). The CDR3 totals 16 residues. Concerning this clonotype itself: Its antigen is not known. The conserved final phenylalanine or tryptophan is absent from the CDR3, which likely points to a read error.

J is TRBJ1-1 and V is TRBV7-9; 9 bases line up with TRBD1. This sequence originates from an adult woman who had mild COVID-19 (a few samples of this study predate the infection). Cell type and time point are not known. The sample taken for sequencing was PBMCs or a T cell subset sorted from them (not recorded which). This CDR3 reads CASSRAVTGGYTEAFY. In DNA, the CDR3 is TGTGCCAGCAGCCGAGCTGTGACAGGGGGGTATACTGAAGCTTTCTAT.